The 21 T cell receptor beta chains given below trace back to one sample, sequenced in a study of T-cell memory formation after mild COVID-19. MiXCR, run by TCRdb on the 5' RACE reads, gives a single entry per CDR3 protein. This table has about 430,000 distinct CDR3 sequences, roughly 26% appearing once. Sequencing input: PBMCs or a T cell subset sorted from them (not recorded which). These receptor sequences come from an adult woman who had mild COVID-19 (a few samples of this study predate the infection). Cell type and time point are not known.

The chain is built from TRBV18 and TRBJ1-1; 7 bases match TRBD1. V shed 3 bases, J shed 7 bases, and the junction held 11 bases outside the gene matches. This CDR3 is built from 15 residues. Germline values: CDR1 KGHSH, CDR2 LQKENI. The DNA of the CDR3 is TGTGCCAGCTCACCCAGACAGGGAACGATAATTGAAGCTTTCTTT. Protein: CASSPRQGTIIEAFF.

The CDR3 nucleotides read TGTGCCAGCAGCCAAGAGCCAGGGCGGCAATCACCCCTCCACTTT. Translated, it gives CASSQEPGRQSPLHF. V usage is TRBV4-2 and J usage is TRBJ1-6; D possibly corresponds to TRBD1 (5 bases). Germline loops: CDR1 LGHNA, CDR2 YNFKEQ. The CDR3 extends over 15 amino acids. V lost 0 bases and J 10 bases, leaving 13 bases between the germline ends.

This CDR3 is CATSDPSQGDYEQYF. CDR3 bases: TGTGCCACCAGTGATCCCTCACAGGGGGACTACGAGCAGTACTTC. This sequence joins TRBV24-1 and TRBJ2-7; TRBD1 matches at 8 bases. J was trimmed by 3 bases and V by 3 bases; bases with no gene match: 6. The CDR3 loop spans 15 amino acids. Germline values: CDR1 KGHDR, CDR2 SFDVKD.

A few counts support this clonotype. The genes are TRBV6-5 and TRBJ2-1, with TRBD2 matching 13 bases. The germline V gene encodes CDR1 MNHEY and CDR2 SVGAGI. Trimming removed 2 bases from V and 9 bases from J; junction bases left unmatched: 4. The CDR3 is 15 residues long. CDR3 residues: CASSYGLAGVGEQFF. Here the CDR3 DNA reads TGTGCCAGCAGTTACGGACTAGCGGGAGTCGGTGAGCAGTTCTTC.

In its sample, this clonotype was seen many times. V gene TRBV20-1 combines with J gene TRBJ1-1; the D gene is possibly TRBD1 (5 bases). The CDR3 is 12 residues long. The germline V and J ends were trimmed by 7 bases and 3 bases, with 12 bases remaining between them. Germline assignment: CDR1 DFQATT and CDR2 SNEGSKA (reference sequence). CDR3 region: CSVSLGDTEAFF. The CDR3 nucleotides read TGCAGTGTTAGTCTAGGGGACACTGAAGCTTTCTTT.

The CDR3 spells CASSPTGLNEQFF. In DNA, the CDR3 is TGTGCCAGCAGCCCCACAGGGCTCAATGAGCAGTTCTTC. The J gene is TRBJ2-1, the V gene TRBV11-2, with D maybe TRBD1 (6 bases). V was shortened by 5 bases and J by 6 bases, with 11 bases between the two germline ends. The germline V gene encodes CDR1 SGHAT and CDR2 FQNNGV. This CDR3 is built from 13 residues.

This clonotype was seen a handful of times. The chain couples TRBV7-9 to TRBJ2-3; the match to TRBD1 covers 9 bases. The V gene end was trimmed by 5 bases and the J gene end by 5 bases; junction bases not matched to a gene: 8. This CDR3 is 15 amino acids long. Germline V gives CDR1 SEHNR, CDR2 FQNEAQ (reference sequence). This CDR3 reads CASSPWDRERDTQYF. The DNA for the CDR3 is TGTGCCAGCAGCCCCTGGGACAGGGAAAGAGATACGCAGTATTTT.

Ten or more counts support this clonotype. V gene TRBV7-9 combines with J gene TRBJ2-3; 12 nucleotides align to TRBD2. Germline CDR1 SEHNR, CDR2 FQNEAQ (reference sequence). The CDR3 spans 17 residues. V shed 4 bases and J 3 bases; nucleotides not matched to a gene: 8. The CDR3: CASSSLLAGGGTDTQYF. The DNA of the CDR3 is TGTGCCAGCAGCTCCCTACTAGCGGGAGGAGGGACAGATACGCAGTATTTT.

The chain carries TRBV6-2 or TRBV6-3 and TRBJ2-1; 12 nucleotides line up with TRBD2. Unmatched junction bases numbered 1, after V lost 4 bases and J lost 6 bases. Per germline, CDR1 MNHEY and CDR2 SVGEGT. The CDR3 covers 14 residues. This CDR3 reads CASSSSGRANEQFF. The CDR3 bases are TGTGCCAGCAGTTCTAGCGGGAGGGCCAATGAGCAGTTCTTC.

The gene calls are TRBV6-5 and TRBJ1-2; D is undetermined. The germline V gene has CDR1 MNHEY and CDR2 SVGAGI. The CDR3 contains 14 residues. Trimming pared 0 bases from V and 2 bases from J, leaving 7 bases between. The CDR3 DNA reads TGTGCCAGCAGTTACTCCTCCAGAAACTATGGCTACACCTTC. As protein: CASSYSSRNYGYTF.

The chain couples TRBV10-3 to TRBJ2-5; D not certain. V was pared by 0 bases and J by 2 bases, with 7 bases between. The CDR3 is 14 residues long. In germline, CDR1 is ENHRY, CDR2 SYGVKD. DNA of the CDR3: TGTGCCATCAGTGAGTCGAAGGGACAAGAGACCCAGTACTTC. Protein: CAISESKGQETQYF.

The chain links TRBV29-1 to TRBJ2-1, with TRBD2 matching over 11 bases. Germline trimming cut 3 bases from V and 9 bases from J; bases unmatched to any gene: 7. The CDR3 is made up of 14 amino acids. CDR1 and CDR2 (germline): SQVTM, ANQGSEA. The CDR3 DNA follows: TGCAGCGTTGAGGGACTAGCGGACCGCAGTGAGCAGTTCTTC. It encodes CSVEGLADRSEQFF.

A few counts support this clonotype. CDR3 coding DNA: TGTGCCACATCTAGGGGAAACCAAGAGACCCAGTACTTC. It is translated as CATSRGNQETQYF. V and J are TRBV24-1 and TRBJ2-5, with D possibly matching TRBD1 (5 bases). This CDR3 has 13 amino acids. The V and J ends lost 10 bases and 0 bases respectively, with 11 bases between them. The germline CDR1 and CDR2 sequences are KGHDR and SFDVKD.

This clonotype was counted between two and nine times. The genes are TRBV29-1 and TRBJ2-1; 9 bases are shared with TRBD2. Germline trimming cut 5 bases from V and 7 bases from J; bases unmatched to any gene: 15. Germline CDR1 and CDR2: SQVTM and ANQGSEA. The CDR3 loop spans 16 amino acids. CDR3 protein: CSVHRLLSGGLNEQFF. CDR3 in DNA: TGCAGCGTTCACCGACTGTTAAGCGGGGGGCTAAATGAGCAGTTCTTC.

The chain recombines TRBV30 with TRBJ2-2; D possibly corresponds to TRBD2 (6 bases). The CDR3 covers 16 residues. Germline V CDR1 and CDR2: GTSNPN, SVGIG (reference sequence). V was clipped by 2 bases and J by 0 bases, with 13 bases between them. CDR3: CAWSPGLLSNTGELFF. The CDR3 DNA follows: TGTGCCTGGAGTCCGGGACTCCTATCGAACACCGGGGAGCTGTTTTTT.

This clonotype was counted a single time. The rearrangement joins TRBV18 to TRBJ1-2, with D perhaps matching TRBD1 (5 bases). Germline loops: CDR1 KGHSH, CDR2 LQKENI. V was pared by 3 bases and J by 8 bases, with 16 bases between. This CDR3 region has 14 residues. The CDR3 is CASSPYGGVEGYTF. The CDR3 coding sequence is TGTGCCAGCTCACCCTATGGGGGAGTGGAAGGCTACACCTTC.

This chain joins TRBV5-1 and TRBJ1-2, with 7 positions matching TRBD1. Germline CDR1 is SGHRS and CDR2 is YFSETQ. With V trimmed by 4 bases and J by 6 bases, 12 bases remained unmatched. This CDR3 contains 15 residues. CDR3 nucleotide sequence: TGCGCCAGCAGCCCAGCCCAGGGGGTAGGGGATGGCTACACCTTC. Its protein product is CASSPAQGVGDGYTF.

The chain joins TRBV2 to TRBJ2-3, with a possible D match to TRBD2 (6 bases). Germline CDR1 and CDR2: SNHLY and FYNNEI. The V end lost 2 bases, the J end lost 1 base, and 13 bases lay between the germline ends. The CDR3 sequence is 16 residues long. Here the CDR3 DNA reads TGTGCCAGCAGTGAAATCGGGCGGGGCCGCACAGATACGCAGTATTTT. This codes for CASSEIGRGRTDTQYF.

The CDR3 spells CASSKGQGNYGYTF. The CDR3 DNA reads as TGTGCCAGCAGCAAGGGACAGGGAAACTATGGCTACACCTTC. This chain connects TRBV9 to TRBJ1-2, with TRBD1 matching 9 bases. Per the germline V gene, CDR1 is SGDLS and CDR2 is YYNGEE. The V and J ends lost 4 bases and 2 bases, in that order; junction bases with no gene match: 3. The length of the CDR3 is 14 residues.

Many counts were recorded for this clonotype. CDR3 bases: TGTGCCACATCGGGGGATATCCGAAAAAAACTGTTTTTT. Translation gives CATSGDIRKKLFF. The V and J genes are TRBV15 and TRBJ1-4; D is perhaps TRBD1 (5 bases). V was pared by 9 bases and J by 9 bases, with 17 bases between. CDR1 and CDR2 (germline): LNHNV, YYDKDF (reference sequence). This CDR3 is 13 amino acids long.

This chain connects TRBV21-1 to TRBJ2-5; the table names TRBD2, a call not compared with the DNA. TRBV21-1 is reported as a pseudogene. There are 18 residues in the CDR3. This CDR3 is CASSKGCSGETNQETQYF. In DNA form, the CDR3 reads TGTGCCAGCAGCAAAGGATGTAGCGGGGAGACCAACCAAGAGACCCAGTACTTC.